One and the same sample provided the 18 T cell receptor beta chains below, sequenced in a study of blood T cell repertoires in COVID-19. The protocol was immunoSEQ multiplex PCR, while the TCRdb copy is restricted to in-frame clones and leaves out a portion. Of 88,000 or so clones listed, roughly 85% are singletons. Input material: peripheral blood. All receptors come from a man aged 55-75 years with acute or convalescent COVID-19.

The rearrangement links TRBV11-3 to TRBJ1-1; D possibly corresponds to TRBD1 (5 bases). Trimming pared 0 bases from V and 4 bases from J, leaving 12 bases between. The CDR3 has 15 amino acids. Germline V lookup: CDR1 SGHNT, CDR2 YENEEA. CDR3 DNA sequence: TGTGCCAGCAGCTTAGATGGAGGGGTAGGCACTGAAGCTTTCTTT. Translating it yields CASSLDGGVGTEAFF.

The chain has TRBV2 and TRBJ2-7; D is possibly TRBD2 (5 bases). Looked up from germline, CDR1 is SNHLY and CDR2 is FYNNEI. V gave up 9 bases and J gave up 3 bases, with 12 bases separating them. The CDR3 extends over 12 amino acids. As DNA, the CDR3 is TGTGCCAGTCTAAGCGGCGTCTACGAGCAGTACTTC. Translating gives CASLSGVYEQYF.

The chain has TRBV7-2 and TRBJ2-7, with D perhaps matching TRBD1 (6 bases). V was cut by 2 bases and J by 1 base, with 12 bases left in between. There are 15 residues in the CDR3. Germline V gene data show CDR1 as SGHTA and CDR2 as FQGNSA. This CDR3 is CASSLTGTVSYEQYF. In nucleotides, the CDR3 is TGTGCCAGCAGCTTAACAGGGACCGTATCCTACGAGCAGTACTTC.

This chain uses TRBV2 with TRBJ2-5; 11 bases align to TRBD2. This CDR3 is 16 amino acids long. Germline trimming cut 7 bases from V and 0 bases from J; bases unmatched to any gene: 7. Germline CDR1 is SNHLY and CDR2 is FYNNEI. CDR3 region: CASTPSGGSYQETQYF. CDR3 nucleotides: TGTGCCAGCACCCCTAGCGGGGGGTCATACCAAGAGACCCAGTACTTC. Full variable domain (missing parts from reference TRBV2 and TRBJ2-5): EPEVTQTPSHQVTQMGQEVILRCVPISNHLYFYWYRQILGQKVEFLVSFYNNEISEKSEIFDDQFSVERPDGSNFTLKIRSTKLEDSAMYFCASTPSGGSYQETQYFGPGTRLLVL.

The genes are TRBV5-4 and TRBJ2-4; no reliable D call. The CDR3 covers 15 residues. The germline V gene encodes CDR1 SGHNT and CDR2 YYREEE (reference sequence). V shed 0 bases and J shed 0 bases, with 7 bases lying between them. This CDR3 reads CASSLGPGAKNIQYF. The CDR3 DNA reads as TGTGCCAGCAGCTTGGGACCAGGAGCCAAAAACATTCAGTACTTC.

The chain is built from TRBV19 and TRBJ1-2; TRBD1 might be the D (6 bases). Germline V gives CDR1 LNHDA, CDR2 SQIVND (reference sequence). V was cut by 0 bases and J by 2 bases, with 7 bases left in between. This CDR3 is 14 amino acids long. The CDR3 loop reads CASSIETGNYGYTF. The DNA of the CDR3 is TGTGCCAGTAGTATAGAAACAGGGAACTATGGCTACACCTTC.

The J gene is TRBJ2-7, the V gene TRBV12-3 or TRBV12-4, with no clear D. There are 11 residues in the CDR3. Trimming removed 4 bases at V and 3 bases at J, with 4 bases between. In nucleotides, the CDR3 is TGTGCCAGCAGTTCCCGCTACGAGCAGTACTTC. It encodes CASSSRYEQYF.

In this sample, this clone turned up once. This chain links TRBV7-2 with TRBJ1-1; D unresolved. Germline V gives CDR1 SGHTA, CDR2 FQGNSA. V dropped 3 bases and J dropped 2 bases, with 10 bases sitting between them. The CDR3 spans 14 residues. DNA for the CDR3: TGTGCCAGCAGCTTGAGGAGAAGAAACACTGAAGCTTTCTTT. The encoded protein is CASSLRRRNTEAFF.

This chain joins TRBV9 and TRBJ2-2; D is possibly TRBD1 (6 bases). This CDR3 is 15 amino acids long. The V gene lost 1 base and the J gene lost 2 bases, with 9 bases spanning the gap. Germline-derived CDR1 and CDR2 are SGDLS and YYNGEE. CDR3 amino acids: CASSVWGRNTGELFF. Written as DNA, the CDR3 is TGTGCCAGCAGCGTATGGGGGCGAAACACCGGGGAGCTGTTTTTT.

The V call is TRBV29-1, the J call TRBJ2-7, with TRBD1 matching over 9 bases. The germline gives CDR1 SQVTM, CDR2 ANQGSEA. The CDR3 spans 12 residues. This CDR3 reads CSFTGGPDEQYF. The CDR3 bases are TGCAGTTTTACAGGGGGCCCGGACGAGCAGTACTTC.

This clone was recorded once. This chain links TRBV29-1 with TRBJ2-1; 7 nucleotides line up with TRBD1. This CDR3 region has 12 residues. Germline trimming cut 2 bases from V and 6 bases from J; bases unmatched to any gene: 1. Germline CDR1 SQVTM, CDR2 ANQGSEA. The CDR3 region is CSVEWDSNEQFF. The CDR3 nucleotides are TGCAGCGTTGAATGGGACAGCAATGAGCAGTTCTTC.

V and J are TRBV2 and TRBJ1-1; D not resolved. Trimming left V 0 bases short and J 11 bases short, with 16 bases between. This CDR3 is built from 14 residues. Germline V gene lookup returns CDR1 SNHLY and CDR2 FYNNEI. As DNA, the CDR3 is TGTGCCAGCAGTGAAGCGCGGGCCAGAGTTGGCGCTTTCTTT. This sequence encodes CASSEARARVGAFF. Together with reference TRBV2 and TRBJ1-1, the CDR3 gives the full variable domain: EPEVTQTPSHQVTQMGQEVILRCVPISNHLYFYWYRQILGQKVEFLVSFYNNEISEKSEIFDDQFSVERPDGSNFTLKIRSTKLEDSAMYFCASSEARARVGAFFGQGTRLTVV.

The genes are TRBV9 and TRBJ1-2; perhaps TRBD1 as D (5 bases). With 0 bases removed from V and 6 bases from J, the gap between germline ends came to 6 bases. CDR1 and CDR2 (germline): SGDLS, YYNGEE. This CDR3 has 12 residues. The CDR3 region is CASSVGGDGYTF. The CDR3 region has the DNA TGTGCCAGCAGCGTAGGGGGGGATGGCTACACCTTC.

This rearrangement joins TRBV5-7 to TRBJ1-4; 7 bases map to TRBD1. TRBV5-7 has ORF status, its function being uncertain. CDR3 size: 16 residues. The trim removed 3 bases at V and 3 bases at J, leaving 8 bases unmatched. The chain's CDR3 is CASSWGYRGPNEKLFF. The CDR3 DNA is TGTGCCAGCAGCTGGGGTTACAGGGGTCCTAATGAAAAACTGTTTTTT.

This chain uses TRBV3-1 (or the pseudogene TRBV3-2) with TRBJ1-1; 7 positions match TRBD1. The V gene's germline CDR1 is LGHDT and CDR2 YNNKEL (reference sequence). The CDR3 has 15 residues. V was pared by 4 bases and J by 1 base, with 6 bases of the junction left unmatched. The CDR3 region has the DNA TGTGCCAGCAGCCTACGACAGGGCCGGAACACTGAAGCTTTCTTT. This sequence encodes CASSLRQGRNTEAFF.

The chain is built from TRBV11-2 and TRBJ2-5, with 10 bases lining up with TRBD2. The CDR3 extends over 15 amino acids. J lost 5 bases, V lost 5 bases, and 8 bases had no gene match. From germline, CDR1 is SGHAT and CDR2 FQNNGV. The CDR3 is CASSLPSGGVETQYF. DNA of the CDR3: TGTGCCAGCAGCCTCCCGAGCGGGGGGGTGGAGACCCAGTACTTC.

The chain joins TRBV7-6 to TRBJ2-3; 8 bases line up with TRBD1. V lost 3 bases, J lost 6 bases, and 14 bases stayed unmatched. The CDR3 runs 17 residues. Germline values: CDR1 SGHVS, CDR2 FNYEAQ. CDR3: CASSFAARTGLGDTQYF. The CDR3 DNA sequence: TGTGCCAGCAGCTTCGCCGCTAGGACAGGGCTTGGGGATACGCAGTATTTT. Variable domain in full (rest from reference TRBV7-6 and TRBJ2-3): GAGVSQSPRYKVTKRGQDVALRCDPISGHVSLYWYRQALGQGPEFLTYFNYEAQQDKSGLPNDRFSAERPEGSISTLTIQRTEQRDSAMYRCASSFAARTGLGDTQYFGPGTRLTVL.

The chain joins TRBV7-2 to TRBJ2-1, with 10 bases aligning to TRBD1. Trimming cost V 4 bases and J 10 bases; bases outside gene matches: 13. In germline, CDR1 is SGHTA, CDR2 FQGNSA. This CDR3 spans 16 amino acids. The CDR3 DNA sequence: TGTGCCAGCAGCTCACCTTGGACAGGGGGGTTTAGGGAGCAGTTCTTC. It specifies CASSSPWTGGFREQFF.